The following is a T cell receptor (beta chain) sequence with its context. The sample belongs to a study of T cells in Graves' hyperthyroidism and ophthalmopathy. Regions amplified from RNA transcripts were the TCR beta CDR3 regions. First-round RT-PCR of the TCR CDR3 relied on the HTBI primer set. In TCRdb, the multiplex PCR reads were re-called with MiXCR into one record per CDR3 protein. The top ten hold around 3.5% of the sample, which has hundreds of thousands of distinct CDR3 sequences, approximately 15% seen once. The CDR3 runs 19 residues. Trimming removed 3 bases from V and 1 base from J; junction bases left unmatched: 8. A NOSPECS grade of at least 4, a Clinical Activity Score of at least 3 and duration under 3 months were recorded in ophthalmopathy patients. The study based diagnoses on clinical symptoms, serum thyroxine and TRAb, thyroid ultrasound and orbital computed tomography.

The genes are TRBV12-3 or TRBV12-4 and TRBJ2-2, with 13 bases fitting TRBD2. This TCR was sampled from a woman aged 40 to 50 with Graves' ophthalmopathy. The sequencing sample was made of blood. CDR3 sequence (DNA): TGTGCCAGCAGTTTCCATACTAGCGGGAGGGCCGGGAACACCGGGGAGCTGTTTTTT. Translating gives CASSFHTSGRAGNTGELFF.